This entry features one T cell receptor beta chain sequence. Its specificity is not known. This sample is drawn from a study of tumor-infiltrating lymphocytes in primary liver carcinoma. Overall study context: Tumors were stage T1-T3 N0M0, roughly 4 to 10 cm across. Roughly 3.65 to 7.13 million productive TCRbeta reads were obtained per sample, with similar numbers across tissue types.

General study findings and limits: Lesser overlap characterized tumor-adjacent and tumor-blood pairs relative to tumor region pairs.

The roughly 18-34 mg bulk tissue piece was not sorted before simultaneous RNA and DNA extraction. Samples were taken from five separate regions of every tumor. The investigators made TCR beta cDNA from roughly 0.45 ug total RNA, using a constant-region primer. Libraries for TCR beta were built through three nested multiplex PCR rounds, which together made up a slightly modified ARM-PCR procedure. TCRdb re-derived calls from the multiplex PCR reads in MiXCR, one entry per CDR3 protein. The sample comprises 75,000 to 90,000 distinct CDR3 sequences, around 70% of which are singletons, and roughly a fifth rests with the top ten. Sample: liver tumor tissue from sampling region 1. Stated subset: tumor region T1, superior pole. This TCR was recovered from a man aged 35 to 55 with primary liver carcinoma and hepatitis B virus infection.

CDR3 DNA: TGCAGCCCCCAGGACAGGAAGTACTTC. The encoded protein is CSPQDRKYF. This chain uses TRBV29-1 with TRBJ2-7; TRBD1 matches 7 bases. Germline values: CDR1 SQVTM, CDR2 ANQGSEA. CDR3 length equals 9 residues. The V and J ends lost 8 bases and 11 bases, in that order; junction bases with no gene match: 6.